Below are 19 T cell receptor beta chains sequenced from a single sample in a study of shared clonotypes between healthy human individuals. Clones were sequenced by immunoSEQ multiplex PCR, and TCRdb holds only the in-frame ones, with some missing. The sample holds fewer than 3 million clones, just under 95% seen once. The sequencing input was naive CD4+ T cells from PBMCs. Sample subset: CD45RA+ positively selected. The receptors derive from a man younger than 30 in good health. Some clones in this sample may be carry-over from other donors' samples.

The chain recombines TRBV5-1 with TRBJ2-3; D possibly uses TRBD1 or TRBD2 (5 bases each). The V end lost 7 bases, the J end lost 1 base, and 13 bases lay between the germline ends. Germline assignment: CDR1 SGHRS and CDR2 YFSETQ. The CDR3 spans 14 residues. As DNA, the CDR3 is TGCGCCAGCGCCGGGACCACTGGCACAGATACGCAGTATTTT. Translation gives CASAGTTGTDTQYF.

The chain carries TRBV25-1 and TRBJ1-2; D is undetermined. The length of the CDR3 is 13 residues. V lost 1 base to trimming and J lost 5 bases, with 8 bases between them. The germline V gene encodes CDR1 MGHDK and CDR2 SYGVNS. CDR3 sequence: CASSESQKYGYTF. In DNA form, the CDR3 reads TGTGCCAGCAGTGAATCCCAGAAGTATGGCTACACCTTC.

This clone was seen a handful of times. The chain has TRBV30 and TRBJ1-1; TRBD1 aligns across 10 bases. CDR1 and CDR2 from the germline V gene are GTSNPN and SVGIG (reference sequence). After removal of 1 base from V and 7 bases from J, the junction contained 3 bases not matched to a gene. The CDR3 has 13 amino acids. CDR3 coding DNA: TGTGCCTGGAGTGGGGACAGGGGACTTGAAGCTTTCTTT. Its protein is CAWSGDRGLEAFF.

The gene calls are TRBV7-6 and TRBJ2-1; D is unclear. The germline gives CDR1 SGHVS, CDR2 FNYEAQ. This CDR3 comprises 12 residues. The V and J ends lost 5 bases and 4 bases respectively, with 6 bases between them. CDR3 nucleotides: TGTGCCAGCAGCCAGCCTTACAATGAGCAGTTCTTC. Translation gives CASSQPYNEQFF.

CDR3 nucleotide sequence: TGCGCCAGCAGCCGAGCCCTGGGGGGAACTAATGAAAAACTGTTTTTT. This encodes CASSRALGGTNEKLFF. The gene calls are TRBV4-1 and TRBJ1-4, with a weak D call TRBD1 (5 bases). This CDR3 is 16 amino acids long. CDR1 and CDR2 from the germline V gene are MGHRA and YSYEKL. V dropped 4 bases and J dropped 1 base, with 13 bases sitting between them.

The chain couples TRBV6-5 to TRBJ2-2; D is undetermined. Deletions cut 8 bases from V and 9 bases from J, with 22 bases between. This CDR3 is 15 amino acids long. The germline CDR1 and CDR2 sequences are MNHEY and SVGAGI. CDR3 DNA: TGTGCCAGCGGAACCAATCAGGTTTATGCCCGGGAGCTGTTTTTT. It codes for CASGTNQVYARELFF.

The V and J genes are TRBV19 and TRBJ2-6; no clear D. V lost 3 bases to trimming and J lost 0 bases, with 15 bases between them. Germline values: CDR1 LNHDA, CDR2 SQIVND (reference sequence). The CDR3 loop spans 18 amino acids. Written as DNA, the CDR3 is TGTGCCAGTAGTATGACCGGAGCCCTCTCCTCTGGGGCCAACGTCCTGACTTTC. Encoded protein: CASSMTGALSSGANVLTF.

The rearrangement uses TRBV7-2 and TRBJ2-7; 9 bases agree with TRBD1. The CDR3 is 14 amino acids. Germline CDR1 and CDR2: SGHTA and FQGNSA. With 1 base clipped from V and 6 bases from J, the junction kept 4 bases outside the gene matches. This chain's CDR3 is CASSLGQGGLEQYF. The CDR3 nucleotides read TGTGCCAGCAGCTTAGGACAGGGGGGGCTCGAGCAGTACTTC. Variable domain in full (rest from reference TRBV7-2 and TRBJ2-7): GAGVSQSPSNKVTEKGKDVELRCDPISGHTALYWYRQSLGQGLEFLIYFQGNSAPDKSGLPSDRFSAERTGGSVSTLTIQRTQQEDSAVYLCASSLGQGGLEQYFGPGTRLTVT.

This clone occurred a few times. V usage is TRBV12-5 and J usage is TRBJ1-1, with 7 bases lining up with TRBD1. This CDR3 region has 13 residues. The germline gives CDR1 LGHNT, CDR2 FRNRAP. V was pared by 6 bases and J by 6 bases, with 7 bases of the junction left unmatched. The CDR3 nucleotides read TGTGCTAGTGGAGAAACTCAGGGGGCTGAAGCTTTCTTT. Translated, it gives CASGETQGAEAFF.

The genes are TRBV4-1 and TRBJ2-1; 11 bases are a match to TRBD2. The CDR3 is made up of 16 amino acids. V shed 1 base and J 5 bases; nucleotides not matched to a gene: 4. Per germline, CDR1 MGHRA and CDR2 YSYEKL. CDR3 nucleotides: TGCGCCAGCAGCCAAGTGGGGACTAGCGGTCACAATGAGCAGTTCTTC. Its protein is CASSQVGTSGHNEQFF.

The chain recombines TRBV18 with TRBJ2-7, with 9 bases aligning to TRBD1. The ends lost 3 bases at V and 7 bases at J; junction bases unmatched: 10. Germline V gene sequence: CDR1 KGHSH, CDR2 LQKENI. This CDR3 region has 15 residues. The DNA of the CDR3 is TGTGCCAGCTCACCCCTGGACAGGGGCTTAGGGGAGCAGTACTTC. Protein sequence: CASSPLDRGLGEQYF.

The gene calls are TRBV28 and TRBJ2-5; tentatively, D is TRBD1 (5 bases). The germline V and J ends were trimmed by 6 bases and 5 bases, with 19 bases remaining between them. The CDR3 contains 15 residues. Germline V gene sequence: CDR1 MDHEN, CDR2 SYDVKM. The chain's CDR3 is CASSQSRMTVETQYF. The CDR3 bases are TGTGCCAGCAGCCAATCCCGGATGACAGTGGAGACCCAGTACTTC.

There are a few counts of this clone. The chain couples TRBV28 to TRBJ2-7; D might be TRBD2 (6 bases). V lost 8 bases and J lost 7, with 15 bases in between. The CDR3 spans 12 residues. The germline gives CDR1 MDHEN, CDR2 SYDVKM. The CDR3 loop reads CASGRGVGEQYF. The CDR3, as DNA: TGTGCCAGCGGCCGCGGGGTGGGAGAGCAGTACTTC.

CDR3 amino acids: CASSPQSSGANVLTF. As DNA, the CDR3 is TGTGCCAGCAGCCCACAGTCTTCTGGGGCCAACGTCCTGACTTTC. This chain joins TRBV7-3 and TRBJ2-6; D not certain. V lost 5 bases, J lost 1 base, and 9 bases lay in between. There are 15 residues in the CDR3. Germline assignment: CDR1 SGHTA and CDR2 FQGTGA.

The chain employs TRBV18 and TRBJ2-1; the match to TRBD1 covers 9 bases. The junction had 2 bases not matched to a gene; V was cut back by 2 bases and J by 3 bases. Germline loops: CDR1 KGHSH, CDR2 LQKENI. This CDR3 has 15 amino acids. CDR3 in amino acids: CASSPGDRVYNEQFF. The CDR3 nucleotides are TGTGCCAGCTCACCAGGGGACAGGGTCTACAATGAGCAGTTCTTC.

Note on this clone: One end of the junction fails to match germline, which may point to a read error. The rearrangement links TRBV10-3 to TRBJ2-1; D perhaps matches TRBD2 (6 bases). CDR1 is ENHRY, CDR2 SYGVKD, per germline. The CDR3 spans 15 residues. CDR3 bases: TGTGCCTTCAGGGACTCCTCGAGCTCCTACAATGAGCAGTTCTTC. This translates into CAFRDSSSSYNEQFF.

The chain combines TRBV28 with TRBJ2-7; perhaps TRBD2 as D (6 bases). The germline V and J ends were trimmed by 0 bases and 0 bases, with 12 bases remaining between them. The CDR3 consists of 16 residues. Germline lookup yields CDR1 MDHEN and CDR2 SYDVKM. The CDR3 reads CASSLWTRGLSYEQYF. CDR3 nucleotide sequence: TGTGCCAGCAGTTTATGGACGCGGGGTCTCTCCTACGAGCAGTACTTC.

The genes are TRBV9 and TRBJ2-3, with a possible D match to TRBD2 (7 bases). V gave up 3 bases and J gave up 2 bases, with 19 bases separating them. The CDR3 totals 17 residues. Germline-derived CDR1 and CDR2 are SGDLS and YYNGEE. DNA for the CDR3: TGTGCCAGCAGCGCCGGGGGGCGCCGCCGGATCACAGATACGCAGTATTTT. Its translation: CASSAGGRRRITDTQYF.

The chain couples TRBV11-2 to TRBJ1-5; D is unresolved. The CDR3 length is 13 residues. The germline CDR1 and CDR2 sequences are SGHAT and FQNNGV. The V end lost 6 bases, the J end lost 2 bases, and 8 bases lay between the germline ends. The CDR3 region is CASSPSGNQPQHF. CDR3 sequence (DNA): TGTGCCAGCAGTCCTTCCGGCAATCAGCCCCAGCATTTT.